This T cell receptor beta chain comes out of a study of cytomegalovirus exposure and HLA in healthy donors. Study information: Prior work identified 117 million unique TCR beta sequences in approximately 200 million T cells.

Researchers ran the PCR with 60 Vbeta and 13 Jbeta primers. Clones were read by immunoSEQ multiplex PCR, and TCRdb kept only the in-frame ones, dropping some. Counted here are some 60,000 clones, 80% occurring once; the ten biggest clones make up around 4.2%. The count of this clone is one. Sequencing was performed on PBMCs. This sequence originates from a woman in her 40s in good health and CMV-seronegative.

CDR3 nucleotides: TGCGCCAGCAGTCAAAGGAGAACCCACCCGCAGTTCTTC. Amino acid sequence: CASSQRRTHPQFF. The rearrangement joins TRBV23-1 to TRBJ2-1; unclear D gene. TRBV23-1 carries the ORF label, with uncertain function. The CDR3 has 13 amino acids. V lost 2 bases and J lost 12, with 14 bases in between.